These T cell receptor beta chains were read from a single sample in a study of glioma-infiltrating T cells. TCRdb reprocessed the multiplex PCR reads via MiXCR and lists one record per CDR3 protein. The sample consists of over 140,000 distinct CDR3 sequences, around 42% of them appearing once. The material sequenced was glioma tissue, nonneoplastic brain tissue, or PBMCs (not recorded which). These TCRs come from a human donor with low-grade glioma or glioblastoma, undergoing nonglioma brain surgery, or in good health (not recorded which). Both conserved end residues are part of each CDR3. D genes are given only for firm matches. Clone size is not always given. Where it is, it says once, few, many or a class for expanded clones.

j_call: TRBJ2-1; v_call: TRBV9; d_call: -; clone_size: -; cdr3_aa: CASSGGDEQFF; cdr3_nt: TGTGCCAGCAGCGGGGGGGATGAGCAGTTCTTC
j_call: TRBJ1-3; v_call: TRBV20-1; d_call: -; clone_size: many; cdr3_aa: CSATPGFGNTIYF; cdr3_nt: TGCAGTGCTACCCCGGGGTTCGGAAACACCATATATTTT
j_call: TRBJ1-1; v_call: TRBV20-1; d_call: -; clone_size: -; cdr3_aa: CSAIAPKNTEDFF; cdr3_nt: TGCAGTGCGATCGCTCCCAAGAACACTGAAGATTTCTTT
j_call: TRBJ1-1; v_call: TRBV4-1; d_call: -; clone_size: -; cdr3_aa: CASSQDTGVNTEAFF; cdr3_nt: TGCGCCAGCAGCCAAGATACGGGGGTGAACACTGAAGCTTTCTTT
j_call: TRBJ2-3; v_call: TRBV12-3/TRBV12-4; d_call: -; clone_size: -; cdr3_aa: CASSSPPTDTQYF; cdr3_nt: TGTGCCAGCTCCAGTCCTCCCACAGATACGCAGTATTTT
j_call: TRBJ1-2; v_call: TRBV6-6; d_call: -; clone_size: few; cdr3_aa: CASSYSGEGNYGYTF; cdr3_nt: TGTGCCAGCAGTTACTCGGGAGAGGGTAACTATGGCTACACCTTC
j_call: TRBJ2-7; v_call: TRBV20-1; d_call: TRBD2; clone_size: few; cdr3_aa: CSAFASGNYEQYF; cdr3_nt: TGCAGTGCTTTCGCTAGCGGGAACTACGAGCAGTACTTC
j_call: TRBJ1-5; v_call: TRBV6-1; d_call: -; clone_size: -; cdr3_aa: CASGRQGSNQPQHF; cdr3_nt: TGTGCCAGCGGGAGGCAGGGGAGCAATCAGCCCCAGCATTTT
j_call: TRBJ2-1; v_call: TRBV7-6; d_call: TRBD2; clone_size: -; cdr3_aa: CASSSSGPSSYNEQFF; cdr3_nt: TGTGCTAGCAGCTCTAGCGGGCCTAGCTCCTACAATGAGCAGTTCTTC
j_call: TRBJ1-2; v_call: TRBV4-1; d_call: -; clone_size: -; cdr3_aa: CASKGRNGYTF; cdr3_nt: TGCGCCAGCAAAGGACGAAATGGCTACACCTTC
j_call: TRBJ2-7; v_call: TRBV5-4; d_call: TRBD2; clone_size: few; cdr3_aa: CASKASGSIEQYF; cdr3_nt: TGTGCCAGCAAGGCTAGCGGGAGTATCGAGCAGTACTTC
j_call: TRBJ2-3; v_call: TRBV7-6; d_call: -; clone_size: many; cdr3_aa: CASSLRDTDTQYF; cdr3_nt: TGTGCCAGCAGCTTAAGGGACACAGATACGCAGTATTTT
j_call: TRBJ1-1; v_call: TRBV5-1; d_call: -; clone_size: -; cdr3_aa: CASSPRYVSEAFF; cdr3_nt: TGCGCCAGCAGTCCTCGGTATGTTAGTGAAGCTTTCTTT
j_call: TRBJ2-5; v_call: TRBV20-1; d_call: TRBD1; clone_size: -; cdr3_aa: CSARDDRAETQYF; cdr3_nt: TGCAGTGCTAGAGATGACAGGGCAGAGACCCAGTACTTC
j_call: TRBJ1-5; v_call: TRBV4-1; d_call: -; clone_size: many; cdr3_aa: CASSQDPNPYSNQPQHF; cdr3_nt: TGCGCCAGCAGCCAAGACCCCAACCCGTATAGCAATCAGCCCCAGCATTTT
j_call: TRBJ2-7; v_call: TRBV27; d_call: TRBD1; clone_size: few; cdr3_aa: CASSWTGRHEQYF; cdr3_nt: TGTGCCAGCAGTTGGACAGGGAGGCACGAGCAGTACTTC
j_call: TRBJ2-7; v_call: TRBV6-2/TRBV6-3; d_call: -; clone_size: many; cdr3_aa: CASSYSFGTPSYEQYF; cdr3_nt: TGTGCCAGCAGTTACTCGTTCGGGACACCATCTTACGAGCAGTACTTC
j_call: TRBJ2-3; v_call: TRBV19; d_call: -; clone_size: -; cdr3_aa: CASSPSFDTDTQYF; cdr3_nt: TGTGCCAGTAGTCCGTCTTTCGACACAGATACGCAGTATTTT
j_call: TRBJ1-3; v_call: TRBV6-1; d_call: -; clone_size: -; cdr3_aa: CASTGGPTLSGNTIYF; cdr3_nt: TGTGCCAGCACGGGAGGGCCGACCCTCTCTGGAAACACCATATATTTT
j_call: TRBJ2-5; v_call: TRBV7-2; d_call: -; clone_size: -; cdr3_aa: CASSFREVETQYF; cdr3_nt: TGTGCCAGCAGCTTTAGAGAGGTGGAGACCCAGTACTTC
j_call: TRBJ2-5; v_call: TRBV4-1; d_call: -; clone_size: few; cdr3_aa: CASSQESSSQETQYF; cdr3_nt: TGCGCCAGCAGCCAAGAGTCTAGCAGCCAAGAGACCCAGTACTTC
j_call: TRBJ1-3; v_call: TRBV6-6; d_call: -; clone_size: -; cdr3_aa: CASSYTTSGNTIYF; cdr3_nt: TGTGCCAGCAGTTACACGACATCTGGAAACACCATATATTTT
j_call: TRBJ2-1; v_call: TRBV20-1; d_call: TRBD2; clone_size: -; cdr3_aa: CSAKPAGGNNEQFF; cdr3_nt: TGCAGTGCCAAGCCAGCGGGAGGCAACAATGAGCAGTTCTTC
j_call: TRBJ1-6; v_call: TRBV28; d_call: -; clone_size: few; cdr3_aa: CASSFPGDNSPLHF; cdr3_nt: TGTGCCAGCAGTTTCCCAGGGGATAATTCACCCCTCCACTTT
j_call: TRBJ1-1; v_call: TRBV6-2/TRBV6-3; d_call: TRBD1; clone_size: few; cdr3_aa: CASSYRTGPTPTEAFF; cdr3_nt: TGTGCCAGCAGTTACCGGACAGGCCCCACACCTACTGAAGCTTTCTTT
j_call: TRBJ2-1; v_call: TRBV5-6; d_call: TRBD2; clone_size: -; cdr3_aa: CASSLVLAGDSYNEQFF; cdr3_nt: TGTGCCAGCAGCTTGGTTCTAGCGGGAGATTCCTACAATGAGCAGTTCTTC
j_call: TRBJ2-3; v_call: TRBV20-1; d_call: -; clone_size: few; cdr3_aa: CSARHTDTQYF; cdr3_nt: TGCAGTGCTAGACACACAGATACGCAGTATTTT
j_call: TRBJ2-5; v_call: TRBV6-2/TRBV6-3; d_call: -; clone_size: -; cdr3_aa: CASTDMMRGTKYF; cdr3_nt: TGTGCCAGCACCGACATGATGCGAGGGACCAAGTACTTC
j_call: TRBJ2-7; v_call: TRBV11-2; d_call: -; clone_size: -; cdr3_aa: CASSLDGLHEQYF; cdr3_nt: TGTGCCAGCAGCTTAGATGGGCTTCACGAGCAGTACTTC
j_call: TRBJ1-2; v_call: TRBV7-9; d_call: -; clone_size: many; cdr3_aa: CASSSYEGYTF; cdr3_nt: TGTGCCAGCAGCTCATACGAAGGCTACACCTTC
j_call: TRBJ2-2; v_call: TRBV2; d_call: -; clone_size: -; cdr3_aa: CASSAAGELFF; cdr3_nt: TGTGCCAGCAGTGCAGCCGGGGAGCTGTTTTTT
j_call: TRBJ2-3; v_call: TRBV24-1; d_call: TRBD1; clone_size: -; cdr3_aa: CATSEGQFTDTQYF; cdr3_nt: TGTGCCACCAGTGAGGGACAGTTCACAGATACGCAGTATTTT
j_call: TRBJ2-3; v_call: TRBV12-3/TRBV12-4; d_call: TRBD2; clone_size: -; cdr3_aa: CASSLGGTSGTDTQYF; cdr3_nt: TGTGCCAGCAGTTTAGGCGGGACTAGCGGCACAGATACGCAGTATTTT
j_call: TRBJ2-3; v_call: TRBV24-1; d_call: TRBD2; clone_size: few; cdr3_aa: CATSTFAGVATDTQYF; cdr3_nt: TGTGCCACCAGTACCTTTGCGGGGGTCGCCACAGATACGCAGTATTTT
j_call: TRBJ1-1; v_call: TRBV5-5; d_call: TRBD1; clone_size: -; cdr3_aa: CASSLGISGQGAYTEAFF; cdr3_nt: TGTGCCAGCAGCTTGGGGATTTCGGGACAGGGGGCGTACACTGAAGCTTTCTTT
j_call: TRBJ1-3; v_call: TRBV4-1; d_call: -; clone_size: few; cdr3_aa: CASSQYRQANSGNTIYF; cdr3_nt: TGCGCCAGCAGCCAGTATCGACAGGCGAACTCTGGAAACACCATATATTTT
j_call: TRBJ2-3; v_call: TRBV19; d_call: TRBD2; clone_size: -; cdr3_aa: CASSRLAATDTQYF; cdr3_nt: TGTGCCAGTAGTCGACTAGCGGCCACAGATACGCAGTATTTT
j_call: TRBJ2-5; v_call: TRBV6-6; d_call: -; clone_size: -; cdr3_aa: CASSYSFVSQETQYF; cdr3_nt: TGTGCCAGCAGTTACTCGTTCGTCAGCCAAGAGACCCAGTACTTC
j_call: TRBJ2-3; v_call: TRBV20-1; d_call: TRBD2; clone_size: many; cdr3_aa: CSEDGRAEDTQYF; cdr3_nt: TGCAGTGAGGACGGGAGGGCCGAAGATACGCAGTATTTT
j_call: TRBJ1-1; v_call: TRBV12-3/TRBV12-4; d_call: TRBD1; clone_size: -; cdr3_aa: CAISESTGETEAFF; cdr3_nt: TGTGCCATCAGTGAGTCTACAGGGGAGACTGAAGCTTTCTTT
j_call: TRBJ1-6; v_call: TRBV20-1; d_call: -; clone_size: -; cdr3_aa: CSARDLGGSYNSPLHF; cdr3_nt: TGCAGTGCTAGAGATCTTGGGGGTTCCTATAATTCACCCCTCCACTTT
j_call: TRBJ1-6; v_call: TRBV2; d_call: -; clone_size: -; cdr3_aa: CASSGTYRSSYNSPLHF; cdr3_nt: TGTGCCAGCAGTGGGACGTACAGGAGCTCCTATAATTCACCCCTCCACTTT
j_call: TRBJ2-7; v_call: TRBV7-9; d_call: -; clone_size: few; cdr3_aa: CASSLGDLSSYEQYF; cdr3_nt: TGTGCCAGCAGCTTGGGGGATCTAAGCTCCTACGAGCAGTACTTC
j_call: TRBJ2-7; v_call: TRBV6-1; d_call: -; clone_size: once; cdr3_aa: CASSLSGPNTYKQYF; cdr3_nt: TGTGCCAGCAGTTTATCCGGGCCCAACACCTACAAGCAGTACTTC
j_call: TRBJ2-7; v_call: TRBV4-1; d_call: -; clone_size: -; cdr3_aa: CASSQDGRRGAHEQYF; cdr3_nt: TGCGCCAGCAGCCAAGATGGGAGAAGGGGGGCCCACGAGCAGTACTTC
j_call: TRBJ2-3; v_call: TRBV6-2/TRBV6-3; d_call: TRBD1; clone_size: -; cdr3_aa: CASETGGDTDTQYF; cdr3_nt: TGTGCCAGCGAGACAGGGGGAGACACAGATACGCAGTATTTT
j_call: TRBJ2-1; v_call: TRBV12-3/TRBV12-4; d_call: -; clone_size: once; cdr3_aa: CASSLGGMKFF; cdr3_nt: TGTGCCAGCAGTTTAGGCGGGATGAAGTTCTTC
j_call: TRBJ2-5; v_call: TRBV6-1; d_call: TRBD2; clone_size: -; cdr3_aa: CASSSDVAGGGETQYF; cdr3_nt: TGTGCCAGCAGCAGCGACGTAGCGGGAGGGGGGGAGACCCAGTACTTC
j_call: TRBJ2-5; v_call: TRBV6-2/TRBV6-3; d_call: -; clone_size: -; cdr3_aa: CASSYSSLGETQYF; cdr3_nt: TGTGCCAGCAGTTATTCATCTTTGGGAGAGACCCAGTACTTC
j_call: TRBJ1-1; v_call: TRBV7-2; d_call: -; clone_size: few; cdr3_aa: CASSPGPVITEAFF; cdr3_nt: TGTGCCAGCAGCCCCGGCCCGGTAATCACTGAAGCTTTCTTT
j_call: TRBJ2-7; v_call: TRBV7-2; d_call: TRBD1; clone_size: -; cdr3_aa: CASSVRTGEGYEQYF; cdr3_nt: TGTGCCAGCAGCGTTCGGACAGGGGAAGGCTACGAGCAGTACTTC
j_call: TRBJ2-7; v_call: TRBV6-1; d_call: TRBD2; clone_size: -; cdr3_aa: CASSSTSGGAGEQYF; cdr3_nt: TGTGCCAGCAGTTCTACTAGCGGGGGGGCCGGCGAGCAGTACTTC
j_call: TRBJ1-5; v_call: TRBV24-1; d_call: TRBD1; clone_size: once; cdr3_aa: CATSDTGGNQPQHF; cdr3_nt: TGTGCCACCAGTGACACAGGGGGCAATCAGCCCCAGCATTTT